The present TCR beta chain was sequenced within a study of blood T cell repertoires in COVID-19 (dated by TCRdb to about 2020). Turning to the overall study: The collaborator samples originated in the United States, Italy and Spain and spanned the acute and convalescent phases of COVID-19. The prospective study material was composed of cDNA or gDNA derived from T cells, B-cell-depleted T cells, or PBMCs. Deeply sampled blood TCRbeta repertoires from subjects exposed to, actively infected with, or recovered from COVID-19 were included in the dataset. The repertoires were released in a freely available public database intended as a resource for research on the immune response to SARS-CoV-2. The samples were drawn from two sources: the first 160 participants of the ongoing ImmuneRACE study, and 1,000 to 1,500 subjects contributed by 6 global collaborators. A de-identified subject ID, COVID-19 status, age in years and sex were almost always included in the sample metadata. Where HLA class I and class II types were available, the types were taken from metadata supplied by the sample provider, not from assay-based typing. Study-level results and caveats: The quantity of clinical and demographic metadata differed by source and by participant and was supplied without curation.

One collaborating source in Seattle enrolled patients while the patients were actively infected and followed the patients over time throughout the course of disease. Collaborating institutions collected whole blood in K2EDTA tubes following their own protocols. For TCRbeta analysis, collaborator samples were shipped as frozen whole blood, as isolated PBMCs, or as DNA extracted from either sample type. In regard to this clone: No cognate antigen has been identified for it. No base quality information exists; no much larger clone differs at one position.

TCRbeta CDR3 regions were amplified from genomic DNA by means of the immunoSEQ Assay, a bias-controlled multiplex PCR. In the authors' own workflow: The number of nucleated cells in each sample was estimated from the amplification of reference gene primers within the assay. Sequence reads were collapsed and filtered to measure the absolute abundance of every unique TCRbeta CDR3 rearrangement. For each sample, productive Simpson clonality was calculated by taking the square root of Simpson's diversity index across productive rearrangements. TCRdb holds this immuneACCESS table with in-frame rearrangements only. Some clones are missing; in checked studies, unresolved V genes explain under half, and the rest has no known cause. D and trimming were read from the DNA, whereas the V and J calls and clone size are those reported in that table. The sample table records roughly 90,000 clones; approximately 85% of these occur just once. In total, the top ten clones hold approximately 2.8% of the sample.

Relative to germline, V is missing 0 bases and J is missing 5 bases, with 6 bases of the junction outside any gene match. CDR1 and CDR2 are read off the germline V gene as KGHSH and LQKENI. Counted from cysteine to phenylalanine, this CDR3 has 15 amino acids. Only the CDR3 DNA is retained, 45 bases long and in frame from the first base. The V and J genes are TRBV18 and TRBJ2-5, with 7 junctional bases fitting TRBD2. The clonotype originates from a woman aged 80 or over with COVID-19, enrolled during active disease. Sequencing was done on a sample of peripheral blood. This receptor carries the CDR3 CASSPPIGEGETQYF. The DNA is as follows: TGTGCCAGCTCACCACCGATCGGGGAGGGGGAGACCCAGTACTTC.